This T cell receptor (beta chain) was recorded in a study of blood T cell repertoires in COVID-19. This clone has only a few counts. In the original workflow: Estimation of nucleated cell counts relied on the amplification of reference gene primers. Here immunoSEQ multiplex PCR was the method, and the copy in TCRdb shows in-frame clones only, minus some. V and J calls and clone size are given by that table; D and trimming were obtained from the DNA. The sample carries roughly 70,000 clones, about 80% recorded once. This sequence was found in a human donor in a cohort sampled during active COVID-19. What was sequenced was peripheral blood.

CDR3 amino acids: CASSIGTGGFQPQHF. The CDR3 DNA sequence: TGTGCCAGTAGTATTGGTACAGGGGGCTTTCAGCCCCAGCATTTT. The chain joins TRBV19 to TRBJ1-5; 9 bases fit TRBD1. Germline V lookup: CDR1 LNHDA, CDR2 SQIVND (reference sequence). J lost 6 bases, V lost 3 bases, and 6 bases had no gene match. The CDR3 covers 15 residues.